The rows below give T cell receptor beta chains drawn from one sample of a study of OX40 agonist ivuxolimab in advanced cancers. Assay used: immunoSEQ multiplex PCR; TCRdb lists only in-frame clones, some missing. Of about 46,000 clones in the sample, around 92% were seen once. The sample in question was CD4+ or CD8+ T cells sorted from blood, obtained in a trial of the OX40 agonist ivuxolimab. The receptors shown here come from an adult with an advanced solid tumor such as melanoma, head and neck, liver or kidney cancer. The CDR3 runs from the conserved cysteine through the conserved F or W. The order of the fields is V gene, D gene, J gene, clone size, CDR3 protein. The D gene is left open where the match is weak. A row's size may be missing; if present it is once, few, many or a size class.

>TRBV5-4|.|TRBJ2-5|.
CASSSSGNQETQYF
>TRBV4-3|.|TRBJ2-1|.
CASSQGLSPDEQFF
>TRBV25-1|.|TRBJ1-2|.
CASGPDRGYTF
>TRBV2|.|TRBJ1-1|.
CAITRTEDGALMNTEAFF
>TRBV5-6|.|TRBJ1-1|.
CASSLVRGPRAAFRAAFF
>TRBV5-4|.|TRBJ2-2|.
CASSLVVGELFF
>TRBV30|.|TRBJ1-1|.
CAWGTLVGTEAFF
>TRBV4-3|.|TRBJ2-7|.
CASSQDWTTYEQYF
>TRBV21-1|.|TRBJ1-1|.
CASSKQGQRYKWNTEAFF
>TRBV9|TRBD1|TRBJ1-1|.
CASSVEGTGAVGITEAFF
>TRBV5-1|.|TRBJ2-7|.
CASSLGRAHPYEQYF
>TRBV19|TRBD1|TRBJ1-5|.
CASSPGTGFGQPQHF
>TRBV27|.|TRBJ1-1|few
CASGWGNLGTEAFF
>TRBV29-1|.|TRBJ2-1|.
CSGGWPEQFF
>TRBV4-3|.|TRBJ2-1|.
CASSHIARTDEQFF
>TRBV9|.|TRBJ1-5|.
CASSVGVTVNQPQHF
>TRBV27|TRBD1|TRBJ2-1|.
CASSPRTGLSSYNEQFF
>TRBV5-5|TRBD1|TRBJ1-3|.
CASSLYGTVVSGNTIYF
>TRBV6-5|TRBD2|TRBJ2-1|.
CASSYGTSNEQFF
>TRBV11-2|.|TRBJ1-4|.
CASSPHRGQDEKLFF
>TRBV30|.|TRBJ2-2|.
CAWSERVPGDTGELFF
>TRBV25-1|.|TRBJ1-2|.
CASSLSEQEYYYGYTF
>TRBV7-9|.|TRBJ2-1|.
CASSFVDSRNEQFF
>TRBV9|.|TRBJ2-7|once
CASSGPGSAEQYF
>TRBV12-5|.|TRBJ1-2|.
CASGLVRGGDYGYTF
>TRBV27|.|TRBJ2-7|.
CASSLGVGGAYEQYF
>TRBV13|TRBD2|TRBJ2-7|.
CASSLGRLAGGEQYF